This T cell receptor beta chain appears in the sequencing data of a study of T-cell reconstitution after alpha-beta-depleted transplantation in children (dated by TCRdb to the mid-2010s). Notes on the research overall: T-cell immune reconstitution after TCRalphabeta/CD19-depleted allogeneic hematopoietic cell transplantation in children was quantitatively tracked in the study by means of TCR repertoire profiling.

In its sample, this clonotype was seen a few times. Its recognized antigen is unknown. No clone much larger than this one lies a single base away; base qualities are absent. Library construction relied on PCR. TCRdb names Illumina HiSeq 2500 as the instrument used. TCR libraries were prepared with molecular barcoding, using unique molecular identifiers to normalize TCRbeta repertoire quantification. TCRdb handled the public reads itself, with Q25 trimming in fastp and clone calling in MiXCR, and kept productive beta chains. When rows share a CDR3 protein, they turn into one entry using the most common DNA and genes. The sample table contains some 500,000 distinct CDR3 sequences; only one count was recorded for approximately 20% of them. About 3.1% of the sample rests with the top ten. The sequencing here drew on PBMCs from the stem cell graft donor, taken from the stem cell graft. The receptor comes from a human donor who donated a stem cell graft to a child with acute lymphoblastic leukemia.

The nucleotides are TGTGCCAGCCTTTGGGCGGATAATTCACCCCTCCACTTT. It specifies CASLWADNSPLHF. The chain is encoded by TRBV13 joined to TRBJ1-6, with the D segment identity uncertain. Including cysteine and phenylalanine, the CDR3 has 13 amino acids. Only the CDR3 DNA stays, 39 bases, in frame from base 1. CDR1 is given as PRHDT and CDR2 as FYEKMQ, both from the germline V gene (reference sequence). The V end loses 8 bases and the J end loses 5 bases, and a stretch of 10 bases separates them.